These 17 T cell receptor beta chains came from one sample sequenced in a study of regulatory T cells in long-lasting Graves disease. Sample time point: newly diagnosed GD, antithyroid drugs for less than 3 months. Extracted RNA from PBMCs served as the source of the TCR library. According to the study, TCR beta libraries were built with iRepertoire HTBI primers and CDR3-region Arm-PCR. TCRdb redid the calling of the multiplex PCR reads with MiXCR, one entry per CDR3 protein. In the table there are 200,000 to 250,000 distinct CDR3 sequences, around 19% of which are singletons. This sample comprised peripheral blood mononuclear cells (PBMCs), obtained at new diagnosis, from a patient treated with antithyroid drugs. The receptors shown here come from a female donor with Graves disease.

This clonotype occurred many times. The V and J genes are TRBV29-1 and TRBJ2-3, with 8 positions matching TRBD2. This CDR3 has 12 residues. The V gene end was trimmed by 7 bases and the J gene end by 2 bases; junction bases not matched to a gene: 2. CDR1 and CDR2 from the germline V gene are SQVTM and ANQGSEA. The CDR3 nucleotides are TGCAGCGGTAGCGGGGTCACAGATACGCAGTATTTT. Protein product: CSGSGVTDTQYF.

This clonotype has a count of ten or more. J is TRBJ1-4 and V is TRBV27; a possible D gene is TRBD1 (6 bases). The CDR3 spans 20 residues. Germline V gene lookup returns CDR1 MNHEY and CDR2 SMNVEV (reference sequence). Trimming pared 6 bases from V and 3 bases from J, leaving 29 bases between. CDR3 bases: TGTGCCAGCAGCCGATACACAGGGAGTTTTACGGAAACAGCTAATGAAAAACTGTTTTTT. This gives the protein CASSRYTGSFTETANEKLFF. Full variable domain (outside the CDR3, taken from reference TRBV27 and TRBJ1-4): EAQVTQNPRYLITVTGKKLTVTCSQNMNHEYMSWYRQDPGLGLRQIYYSMNVEVTDKGDVPEGYKVSRKEKRNFPLILESPSPNQTSLYFCASSRYTGSFTETANEKLFFGSGTQLSVL.

This clonotype was counted many times. The chain carries TRBV11-2 and TRBJ2-3; D perhaps matches TRBD2 (5 bases). The ends were cut back, 3 bases at V and 2 bases at J, with 12 bases in the middle. The CDR3 has 15 residues. CDR1 is SGHAT and CDR2 is FQNNGV in the germline V gene. Here the CDR3 reads CASSFMGVVTDTQYF. The CDR3 nucleotides read TGTGCCAGCAGCTTTATGGGAGTGGTCACAGATACGCAGTATTTT. The full variable domain, rest sourced from reference TRBV11-2 and TRBJ2-3, is EAGVAQSPRYKIIEKRQSVAFWCNPISGHATLYWYQQILGQGPKLLIQFQNNGVVDDSQLPKDRFSAERLKGVDSTLKIQPAKLEDSAVYLCASSFMGVVTDTQYFGPGTRLTVL.

There are many counts of this clonotype. The V call is TRBV20-1, the J call TRBJ1-2, with D possibly TRBD1 on 5 matching bases. V lost 0 bases and J 7 bases, leaving 15 bases between the germline ends. Germline loops: CDR1 DFQATT, CDR2 SNEGSKA (reference sequence). The CDR3 loop spans 14 amino acids. DNA of the CDR3: TGCAGTGCTAGAGATCGCCGGGGGAGTGGTGGCTACACCTTC. Translating it yields CSARDRRGSGGYTF.

This clonotype was observed at least ten times. The chain uses TRBV28 and TRBJ2-2, with D hard to call. V lost 6 bases to trimming and J lost 8 bases, with 13 bases between them. The CDR3 length is 13 residues. From germline, CDR1 is MDHEN and CDR2 SYDVKM. For the CDR3, the DNA is TGTGCCAGCAGCTTAGGAGTGAGGGGGGAGCTGTTTTTT. The encoded protein is CASSLGVRGELFF.

This clonotype appeared many times. This chain uses TRBV2 with TRBJ1-1; 11 bases fit TRBD1. The germline gives CDR1 SNHLY, CDR2 FYNNEI. The junction had 7 bases not matched to a gene; V was cut back by 4 bases and J by 0 bases. The CDR3 has 17 amino acids. DNA for the CDR3: TGTGCCAGCAGTGGCGGGACAGGGGGTTACCTGAACACTGAAGCTTTCTTT. Translated, it gives CASSGGTGGYLNTEAFF. The full variable domain, rest sourced from reference TRBV2 and TRBJ1-1, is EPEVTQTPSHQVTQMGQEVILRCVPISNHLYFYWYRQILGQKVEFLVSFYNNEISEKSEIFDDQFSVERPDGSNFTLKIRSTKLEDSAMYFCASSGGTGGYLNTEAFFGQGTRLTVV.

This clonotype was picked up many times. The chain employs TRBV12-3 or TRBV12-4 and TRBJ2-1; unclear D gene. The V gene lost 3 bases and the J gene lost 7 bases, with 7 bases spanning the gap. The CDR3 has 12 residues. This CDR3 reads CASSLVRNEQFF. The CDR3 coding sequence is TGTGCCAGCAGTTTGGTGCGTAATGAGCAGTTCTTC.

The chain combines TRBV6-1 with TRBJ1-6; D remains ambiguous. The CDR3 is 16 amino acids. The V gene lost 2 bases and the J gene lost 2 bases, with 10 bases spanning the gap. The germline V gene has CDR1 MNHNS and CDR2 SASEGT. The CDR3 sequence: CASSEHDFAYNSPLHF. CDR3 in DNA: TGTGCCAGCAGTGAACACGACTTTGCCTATAATTCACCCCTCCACTTT.

This clonotype appeared many times. The chain recombines TRBV20-1 with TRBJ2-2; 9 bases map to TRBD2. This CDR3 has 18 residues. Germline V gives CDR1 DFQATT, CDR2 SNEGSKA (reference sequence). With 3 bases clipped from V and 3 bases from J, the junction kept 14 bases outside the gene matches. The CDR3 sequence is CSASLLAGVLGDTGELFF. The CDR3 DNA reads as TGCAGTGCTAGCTTATTAGCGGGAGTTCTTGGTGACACCGGGGAGCTGTTTTTT.

This clonotype was seen repeatedly, ten times or more. The chain uses TRBV7-2 and TRBJ2-5; D call uncertain. This CDR3 comprises 15 residues. Germline values: CDR1 SGHTA, CDR2 FQGNSA. V was shortened by 4 bases and J by 2 bases, with 14 bases between the two germline ends. The CDR3 spells CASSYDTGQQETQYF. In DNA, the CDR3 is TGTGCCAGCAGCTATGACACGGGTCAGCAAGAGACCCAGTACTTC.

This clonotype was counted only a few times. Just one base apart from a much larger clone, this may be a read error. This chain connects TRBV2 to TRBJ1-5; D gene unclear. V was cut by 6 bases and J by 3 bases, with 18 bases left in between. Germline CDR1 and CDR2: SNHLY and FYNNEI. The CDR3 has 16 residues. The CDR3: CASRENRQSINQPQHF. CDR3 DNA: TGTGCCAGCAGAGAAAATAGGCAGAGTATCAATCAGCCCCAGCATTTT.

The table lists this clonotype with many counts. The chain employs TRBV5-1 and TRBJ1-4; D not certain. The V end lost 4 bases, the J end lost 4 bases, and 11 bases lay between the germline ends. CDR1 and CDR2 (germline): SGHRS, YFSETQ. The CDR3 extends over 14 amino acids. Written as DNA, the CDR3 is TGCGCCAGCAGCCTCGAAGGGTTTAATGAAAAACTGTTTTTT. Translation gives CASSLEGFNEKLFF.

V is TRBV11-1 and J is TRBJ2-5, with TRBD1 identical over 12 bases. CDR1 SGHAT and CDR2 FQDESV come from the germline V gene (reference sequence). V was pared by 2 bases and J by 4 bases, with 8 bases of the junction left unmatched. The CDR3 contains 17 residues. The CDR3 sequence is CASSLSRDRGHRETQYF. As DNA, the CDR3 is TGTGCCAGCAGCTTATCCAGGGACAGGGGGCATCGAGAGACCCAGTACTTC.

This clonotype came up many times. V and J are TRBV9 and TRBJ2-5; 11 bases are a match to TRBD2. The CDR3 consists of 16 residues. V was clipped by 4 bases and J by 0 bases; unmatched bases: 5. Germline CDR1 is SGDLS and CDR2 is YYNGEE. CDR3 residues: CASSSLTSGNQETQYF. As DNA, the CDR3 is TGTGCCAGCAGCTCGCTGACTAGCGGGAACCAAGAGACCCAGTACTTC.

This clonotype was observed at least ten times. J is TRBJ1-4 and V is TRBV4-2; TRBD1 is a possible D gene (5 bases). The CDR3 has 15 amino acids. CDR1 and CDR2 from the germline V gene are LGHNA and YNFKEQ. With 4 bases removed from V and 8 bases from J, the gap between germline ends came to 17 bases. The CDR3 DNA follows: TGTGCCAGCAGCCTGGGGGGGGGTAAAGGAGAAAAACTGTTTTTT. Translating gives CASSLGGGKGEKLFF.

This clonotype appeared a few times. Germline and junction disagree at one end, which may indicate a read error. The chain has TRBV19 and TRBJ1-3; D unresolved. Per the germline V gene, CDR1 is LNHDA and CDR2 is SQIVND (reference sequence). The CDR3 is made up of 14 amino acids. The CDR3, as DNA: TGTGCCAGTAGTATACAGTTCTCTGGAAACAACATATATTTT. This gives the protein CASSIQFSGNNIYF.

This clonotype was detected ten times or more. V is TRBV29-1 and J is TRBJ2-1; D might be TRBD1 or TRBD2, each matching 5 bases. The CDR3 extends over 17 amino acids. Germline V gene lookup returns CDR1 SQVTM and CDR2 ANQGSEA. V was cut by 4 bases and J by 3 bases, with 22 bases left in between. CDR3 sequence reads: CSVVGDTVGAYYNEQFF. The CDR3 DNA reads as TGCAGCGTTGTGGGGGATACAGTCGGAGCCTACTACAATGAGCAGTTCTTC.